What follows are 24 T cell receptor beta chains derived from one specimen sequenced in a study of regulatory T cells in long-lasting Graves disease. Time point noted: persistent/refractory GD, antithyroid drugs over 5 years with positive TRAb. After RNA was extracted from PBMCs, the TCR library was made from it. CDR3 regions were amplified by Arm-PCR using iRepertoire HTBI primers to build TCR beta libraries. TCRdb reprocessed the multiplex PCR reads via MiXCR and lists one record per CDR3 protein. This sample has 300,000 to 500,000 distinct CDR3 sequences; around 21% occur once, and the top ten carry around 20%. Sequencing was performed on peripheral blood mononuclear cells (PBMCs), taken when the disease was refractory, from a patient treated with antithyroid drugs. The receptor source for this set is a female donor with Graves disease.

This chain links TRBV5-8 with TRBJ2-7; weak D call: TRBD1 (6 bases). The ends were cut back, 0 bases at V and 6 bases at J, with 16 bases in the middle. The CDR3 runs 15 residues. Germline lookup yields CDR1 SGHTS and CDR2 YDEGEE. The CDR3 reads CASSLAVGQRGEQYF. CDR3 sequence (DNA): TGTGCCAGCAGCTTGGCCGTGGGACAACGGGGCGAGCAGTACTTC.

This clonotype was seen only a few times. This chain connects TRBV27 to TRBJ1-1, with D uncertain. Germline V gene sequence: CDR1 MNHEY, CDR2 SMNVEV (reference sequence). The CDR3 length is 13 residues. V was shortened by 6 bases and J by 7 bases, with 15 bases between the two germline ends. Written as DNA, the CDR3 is TGTGCCAGCAGCCTCATAAAGGAGAGTGAAGCTTTCTTT. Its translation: CASSLIKESEAFF.

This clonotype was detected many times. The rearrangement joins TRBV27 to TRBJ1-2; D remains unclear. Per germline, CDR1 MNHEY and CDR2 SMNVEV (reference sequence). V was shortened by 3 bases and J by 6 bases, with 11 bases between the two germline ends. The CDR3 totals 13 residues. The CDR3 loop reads CASSFLTGDGYTF. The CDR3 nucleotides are TGTGCCAGCAGTTTCCTGACCGGCGATGGCTACACCTTC.

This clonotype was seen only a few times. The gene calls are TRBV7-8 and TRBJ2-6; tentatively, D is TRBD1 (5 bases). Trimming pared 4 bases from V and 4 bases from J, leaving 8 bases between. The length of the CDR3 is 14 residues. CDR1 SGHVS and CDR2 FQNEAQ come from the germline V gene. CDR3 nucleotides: TGTGCCAGCAGCTCCAAGGGGGGGGCCAACGTCCTGACTTTC. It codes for CASSSKGGANVLTF.

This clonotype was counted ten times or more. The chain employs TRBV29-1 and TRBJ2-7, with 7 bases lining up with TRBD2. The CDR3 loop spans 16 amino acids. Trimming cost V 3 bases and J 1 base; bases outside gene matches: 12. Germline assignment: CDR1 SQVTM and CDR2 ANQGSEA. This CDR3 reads CSVETERSGFSYEQYF. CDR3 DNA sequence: TGCAGCGTTGAGACAGAGCGTAGCGGGTTTTCCTACGAGCAGTACTTC.

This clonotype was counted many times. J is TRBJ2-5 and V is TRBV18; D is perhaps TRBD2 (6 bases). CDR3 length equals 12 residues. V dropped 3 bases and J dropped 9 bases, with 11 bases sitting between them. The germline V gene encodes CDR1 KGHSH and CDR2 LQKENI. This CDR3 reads CASSPRDFSQYF. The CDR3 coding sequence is TGTGCCAGCTCACCCCGGGACTTCTCCCAGTACTTC.

CDR3 bases: TGTGCCAGCAGCTTATATGCGGGTTCGGTGGACGAGCAGTACTTC. Protein product: CASSLYAGSVDEQYF. The gene calls are TRBV7-6 and TRBJ2-7; perhaps TRBD2 as D (5 bases). V lost 2 bases and J 5 bases, leaving 16 bases between the germline ends. CDR3 length equals 15 residues. From germline, CDR1 is SGHVS and CDR2 FNYEAQ.

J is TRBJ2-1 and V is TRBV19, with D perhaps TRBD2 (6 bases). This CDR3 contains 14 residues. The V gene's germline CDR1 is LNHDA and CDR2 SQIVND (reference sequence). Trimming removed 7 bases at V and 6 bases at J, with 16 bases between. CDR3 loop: CASTPLAWGNEQFF. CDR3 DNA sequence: TGTGCCAGTACCCCCCTAGCGTGGGGCAATGAGCAGTTCTTC.

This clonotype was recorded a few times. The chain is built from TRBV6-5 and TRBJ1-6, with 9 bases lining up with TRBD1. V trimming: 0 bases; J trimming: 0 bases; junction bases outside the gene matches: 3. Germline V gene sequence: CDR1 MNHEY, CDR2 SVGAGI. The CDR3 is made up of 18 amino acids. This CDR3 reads CASSYSGTGISYNSPLHF. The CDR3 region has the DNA TGTGCCAGCAGTTACTCTGGGACAGGGATCTCCTATAATTCACCCCTCCACTTT.

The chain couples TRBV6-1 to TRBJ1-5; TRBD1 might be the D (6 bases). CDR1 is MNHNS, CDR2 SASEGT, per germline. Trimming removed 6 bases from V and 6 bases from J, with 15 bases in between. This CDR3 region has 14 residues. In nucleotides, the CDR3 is TGTGCCAGCAGGACAGGCCGCCCAGGTCAGCCCCAGCATTTT. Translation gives CASRTGRPGQPQHF.

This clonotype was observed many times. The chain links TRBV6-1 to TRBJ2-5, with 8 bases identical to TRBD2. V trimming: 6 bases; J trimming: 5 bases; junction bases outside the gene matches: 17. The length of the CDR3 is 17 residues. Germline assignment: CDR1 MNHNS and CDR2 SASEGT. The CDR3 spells CASSSYRSGRWRETQYF. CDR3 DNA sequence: TGTGCCAGCAGCAGTTACAGAAGCGGGAGATGGAGGGAGACCCAGTACTTC.

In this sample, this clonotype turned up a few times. The CDR3 protein is CASRMTFDRGAEQYF. CDR3 coding DNA: TGTGCCAGCCGAATGACCTTCGACAGGGGCGCCGAGCAGTACTTC. The chain uses TRBV27 and TRBJ2-7; TRBD1 matches at 8 bases. V was clipped by 8 bases and J by 6 bases; unmatched bases: 15. CDR1 is MNHEY and CDR2 is SMNVEV in the germline V gene (reference sequence). CDR3 length equals 15 residues.

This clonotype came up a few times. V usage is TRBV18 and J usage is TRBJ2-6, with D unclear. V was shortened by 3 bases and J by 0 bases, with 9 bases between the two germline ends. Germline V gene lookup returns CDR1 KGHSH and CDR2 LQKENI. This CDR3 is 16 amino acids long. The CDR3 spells CASSPFQFSGANVLTF. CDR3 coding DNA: TGTGCCAGCTCACCTTTTCAGTTCTCTGGGGCCAACGTCCTGACTTTC.

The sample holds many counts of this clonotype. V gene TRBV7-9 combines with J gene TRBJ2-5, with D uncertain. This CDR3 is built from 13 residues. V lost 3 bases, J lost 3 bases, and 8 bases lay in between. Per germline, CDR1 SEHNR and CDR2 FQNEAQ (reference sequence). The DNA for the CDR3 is TGTGCCAGCAGCTTCAGACCAGAAGAGACCCAGTACTTC. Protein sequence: CASSFRPEETQYF.

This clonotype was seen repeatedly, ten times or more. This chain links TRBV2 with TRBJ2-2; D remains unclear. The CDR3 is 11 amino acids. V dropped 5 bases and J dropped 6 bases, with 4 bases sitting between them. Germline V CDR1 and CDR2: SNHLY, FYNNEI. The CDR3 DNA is TGTGCCAGCAGTATCGCCGGGGAGCTGTTTTTT. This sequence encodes CASSIAGELFF.

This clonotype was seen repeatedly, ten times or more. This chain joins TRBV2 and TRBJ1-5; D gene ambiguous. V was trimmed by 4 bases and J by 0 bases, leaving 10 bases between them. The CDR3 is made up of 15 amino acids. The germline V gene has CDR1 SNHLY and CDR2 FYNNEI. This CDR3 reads CASSGSGPSNQPQHF. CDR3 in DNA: TGTGCCAGCAGTGGATCAGGCCCTAGCAATCAGCCCCAGCATTTT.

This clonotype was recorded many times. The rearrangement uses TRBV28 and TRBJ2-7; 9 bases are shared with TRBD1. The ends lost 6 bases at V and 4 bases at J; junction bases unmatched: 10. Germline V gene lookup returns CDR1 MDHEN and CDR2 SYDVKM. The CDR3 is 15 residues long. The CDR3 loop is CASRPPGQGVYEQYF. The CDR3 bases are TGTGCCAGCAGACCCCCGGGACAGGGTGTATACGAGCAGTACTTC.

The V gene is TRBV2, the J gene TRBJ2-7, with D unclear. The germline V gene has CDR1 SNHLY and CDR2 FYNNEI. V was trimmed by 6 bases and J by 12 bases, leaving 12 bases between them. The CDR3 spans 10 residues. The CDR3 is CASRQKRGYF. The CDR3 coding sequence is TGTGCCAGCAGACAAAAAAGAGGGTACTTC. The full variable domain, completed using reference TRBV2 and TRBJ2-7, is EPEVTQTPSHQVTQMGQEVILRCVPISNHLYFYWYRQILGQKVEFLVSFYNNEISEKSEIFDDQFSVERPDGSNFTLKIRSTKLEDSAMYFCASRQKRGYFGPGTRLTVT.

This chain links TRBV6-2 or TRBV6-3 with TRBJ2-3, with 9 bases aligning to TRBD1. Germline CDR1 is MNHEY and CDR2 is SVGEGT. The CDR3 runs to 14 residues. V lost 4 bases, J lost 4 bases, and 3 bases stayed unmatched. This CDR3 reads CASSWTGAADTQYF. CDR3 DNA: TGTGCCAGCAGTTGGACAGGGGCGGCAGATACGCAGTATTTT.

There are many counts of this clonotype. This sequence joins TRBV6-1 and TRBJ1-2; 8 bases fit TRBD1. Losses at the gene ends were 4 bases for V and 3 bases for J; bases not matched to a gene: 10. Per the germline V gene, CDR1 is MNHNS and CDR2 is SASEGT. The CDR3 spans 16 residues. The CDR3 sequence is CASSGGYKTGDYGYTF. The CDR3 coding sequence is TGTGCCAGCAGTGGGGGATACAAGACAGGGGACTATGGCTACACCTTC.

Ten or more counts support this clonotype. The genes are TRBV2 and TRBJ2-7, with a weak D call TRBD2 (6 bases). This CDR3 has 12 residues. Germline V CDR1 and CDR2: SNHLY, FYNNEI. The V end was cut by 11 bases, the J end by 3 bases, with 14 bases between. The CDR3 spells CAVRTDYYEQYF. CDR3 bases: TGTGCCGTCCGGACGGACTACTACGAGCAGTACTTC.

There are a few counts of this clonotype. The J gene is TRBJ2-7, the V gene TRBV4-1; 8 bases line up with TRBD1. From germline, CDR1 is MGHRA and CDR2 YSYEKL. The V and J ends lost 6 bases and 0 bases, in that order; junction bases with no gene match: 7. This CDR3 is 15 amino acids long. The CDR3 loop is CASRYRGVSSYEQYF. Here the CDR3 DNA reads TGCGCCAGCAGATACAGGGGGGTGAGCTCCTACGAGCAGTACTTC.

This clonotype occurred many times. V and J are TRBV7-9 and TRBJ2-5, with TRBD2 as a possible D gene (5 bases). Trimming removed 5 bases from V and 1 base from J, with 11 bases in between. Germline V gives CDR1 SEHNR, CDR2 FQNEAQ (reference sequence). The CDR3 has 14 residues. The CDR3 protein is CASSLAGVQETQYF. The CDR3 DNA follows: TGTGCCAGCAGCCTCGCCGGGGTCCAAGAGACCCAGTACTTC.

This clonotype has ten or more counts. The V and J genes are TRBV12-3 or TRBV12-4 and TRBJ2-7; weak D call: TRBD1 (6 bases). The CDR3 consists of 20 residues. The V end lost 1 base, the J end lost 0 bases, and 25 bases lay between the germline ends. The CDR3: CASSLVAGVFSNYGSYEQYF. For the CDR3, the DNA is TGTGCCAGCAGTTTAGTAGCAGGGGTCTTCTCCAACTATGGCTCCTACGAGCAGTACTTC.